This TCR beta chain emerged from a study of type 1 and type 2 diabetes patients. Overall study results and limits: V and J gene usage correlated at 0.9 to 0.97 between type 2 diabetes and control samples. With limited T2D and control samples, some T1D-only expanded clones may not be T1D-specific.

As for this clonotype: Antigen unknown.

Germline V gene lookup returns CDR1 SQVTM and CDR2 ANQGSEA. Trimming took 2 bases from V and 1 from J; bases not matched to a gene: 0. The CDR3 loop spans 13 amino acids. Standard classification criteria confirmed type 1 or type 2 diabetes in all patients. The PCR template was genomic DNA. A primer set of 30 forward and 13 reverse primers amplified the CDR3. Each CDR3 protein is one row after TCRdb ran MiXCR on the multiplex PCR reads. Among fewer than 300,000 distinct CDR3 sequences listed, 40% to 50% were seen once. V usage is TRBV29-1 and J usage is TRBJ2-3, with 7 bases aligning to TRBD2. The clonotype was recovered from a man aged 18 to 30 with type 2 diabetes. Sequencing was done on a sample of peripheral blood mononuclear cells (PBMCs). The CDR3 nucleotides are TGCAGCGTTGAACGGGGGGGCACAGATACGCAGTATTTT. Amino acid sequence: CSVERGGTDTQYF.